The rows below give T cell receptor beta chains drawn from one sample of a study of blood T cell repertoires in COVID-19. The repertoire was sequenced with immunoSEQ multiplex PCR; TCRdb's copy has only in-frame clones and lacks some. The repertoire holds under 250,000 clones, with approximately 88% as singletons. Material for sequencing was PBMCs or T cells enriched from blood (not recorded which). The receptors were gathered from a young woman who had been exposed to COVID-19. Both conserved end residues are part of each CDR3. D genes are given only for firm matches.

CDR3aa: CASSLDRVRGEQYF
j_gene: TRBJ2-7
v_gene: TRBV28
d_gene: TRBD1

CDR3aa: CASSAGPGQDNNQPQHF
j_gene: TRBJ1-5
v_gene: TRBV9
d_gene: TRBD1

CDR3aa: CASSERVNQPQHF
j_gene: TRBJ1-5
v_gene: TRBV9
d_gene: .

CDR3aa: CASNIQGYEQYF
j_gene: TRBJ2-7
v_gene: TRBV28
d_gene: .

CDR3aa: CASSHIDRGSEAFF
j_gene: TRBJ1-1
v_gene: TRBV4-1
d_gene: TRBD1

CDR3aa: CASPPSPGNTIYF
j_gene: TRBJ1-3
v_gene: TRBV7-9
d_gene: .

CDR3aa: CASSRLYTDTQYF
j_gene: TRBJ2-3
v_gene: TRBV6-5
d_gene: .

CDR3aa: CASSETGSGTDTQYF
j_gene: TRBJ2-3
v_gene: TRBV5-1
d_gene: .

CDR3aa: CASSVGTGDGNQPQHF
j_gene: TRBJ1-5
v_gene: TRBV9
d_gene: TRBD1

CDR3aa: CASSLEVSSYEQYF
j_gene: TRBJ2-7
v_gene: TRBV5-1
d_gene: .

CDR3aa: CASSSTGGSYNEQFF
j_gene: TRBJ2-1
v_gene: TRBV27
d_gene: TRBD1

CDR3aa: CASSEFAFYEQFF
j_gene: TRBJ2-1
v_gene: TRBV2
d_gene: .

CDR3aa: CASSEGQGGYGYTF
j_gene: TRBJ1-2
v_gene: TRBV5-1
d_gene: TRBD1

CDR3aa: CASSLGSNSGNTIYF
j_gene: TRBJ1-3
v_gene: TRBV5-1
d_gene: .

CDR3aa: CASKGTGISTDTQYF
j_gene: TRBJ2-3
v_gene: TRBV19
d_gene: TRBD1

CDR3aa: CSASRLAGMSYNEQFF
j_gene: TRBJ2-1
v_gene: TRBV20-1
d_gene: TRBD2

CDR3aa: CASSPAPTLQHTEAFF
j_gene: TRBJ1-1
v_gene: TRBV5-6
d_gene: .

CDR3aa: CASSQAGWKAGELFF
j_gene: TRBJ2-2
v_gene: TRBV14
d_gene: .

CDR3aa: CASSLRGDRIEGYTF
j_gene: TRBJ1-2
v_gene: TRBV7-3
d_gene: TRBD1

CDR3aa: CATRAGTNSYEQYF
j_gene: TRBJ2-7
v_gene: TRBV15
d_gene: .

CDR3aa: CASSSRLAVDYEQYF
j_gene: TRBJ2-7
v_gene: TRBV7-9
d_gene: TRBD2

CDR3aa: CASSGQSNQPQHF
j_gene: TRBJ1-5
v_gene: TRBV19
d_gene: .

CDR3aa: CASSGWEGDGYTF
j_gene: TRBJ1-2
v_gene: TRBV2
d_gene: .

CDR3aa: CASSARGTWRNYEQYF
j_gene: TRBJ2-7
v_gene: TRBV19
d_gene: .

CDR3aa: CAISEGTSDTGELFF
j_gene: TRBJ2-2
v_gene: TRBV10-3
d_gene: TRBD2